This entry describes one T cell receptor (beta chain). Its matching antigen is unknown. In the CD4+ fraction, cells were divided into CD45RA+ naive and CD45RA-negative memory subsets. This sample stems from a study of shared clonotypes between healthy human individuals. Study-wide points: Blood was the sole source, and tissue repertoires probably differ.

Germline V gene data show CDR1 as SGHTA and CDR2 as FQGTGA. The V and J ends lost 5 bases and 8 bases respectively, with 16 bases between them. This CDR3 contains 14 residues. Sequencing used immunoSEQ multiplex PCR; TCRdb keeps in-frame clones, though not all of them. The sample consists of fewer than 3 million clones, about 90% of them appearing once. The sequence derives from a man aged 18 to 30 in good health. Some clones in this sample may be carry-over from other donors' samples. The sample comprised naive CD4+ T cells from PBMCs. The subset here: CD45RA+ positively selected. This rearrangement joins TRBV7-3 to TRBJ2-1; no clear D. CDR3 amino acids: CASSLSWTSDEQFF. The DNA of the CDR3 is TGTGCCAGCAGCCTATCCTGGACCAGCGATGAGCAGTTCTTC. Looking up the rest from reference TRBV7-3 and TRBJ2-1 gives the full variable domain: GAGVSQTPSNKVTEKGKYVELRCDPISGHTALYWYRQSLGQGPEFLIYFQGTGAADDSGLPNDRFFAVRPEGSVSTLKIQRTERGDSAVYLCASSLSWTSDEQFFGPGTRLTVL.